The source of this T cell receptor (beta chain) is a study of shared clonotypes between healthy human individuals. Libraries were prepared by immunoSEQ multiplex PCR; TCRdb keeps only in-frame clonotypes and omits some of them. This table holds approximately 2.4 million clones, nearly 97% found once. The junction had 8 bases not matched to a gene; V was cut back by 4 bases and J by 0 bases. This CDR3 contains 18 residues. The germline CDR1 and CDR2 sequences are MDHEN and SYDVKM. V and J are TRBV28 and TRBJ1-3; 11 nucleotides match TRBD1. Material: naive CD4+ T cells sorted from blood. Sample subset: CD45RA+ positively selected. This TCR was recovered from a young man in good health. This chain's CDR3 is CASSSHGTGGISGNTIYF. CDR3 DNA sequence: TGTGCCAGCAGTTCCCACGGGACAGGGGGTATCTCTGGAAACACCATATATTTT.